The 4 T cell receptor beta chains below were found in one sample sequenced in a study of shared clonotypes between healthy human individuals. Data came from immunoSEQ multiplex PCR; TCRdb stores just in-frame clones and leaves some out. This sample carries about 2 million clones, 95% of them seen once, and the ten largest clones take 0.13%. Sequencing used naive CD4+ T cells sorted from blood. Documented subset: CD45RA+ positively selected. The origin of the receptors is a man between 18 and 35 years old in good health.

The chain carries TRBV6-6 and TRBJ2-7; TRBD2 aligns across 10 bases. Losses at the gene ends were 1 base for V and 2 bases for J; bases not matched to a gene: 2. This CDR3 contains 15 residues. Per germline, CDR1 MNHNY and CDR2 SVGAGI (reference sequence). The CDR3 here is CASSYLLAGTYEQYF. CDR3 in DNA: TGTGCCAGCAGTTACTTACTAGCGGGGACCTACGAGCAGTACTTC.

The chain uses TRBV7-6 and TRBJ2-2; 7 bases line up with TRBD1. The CDR3 has 15 amino acids. V trimming: 5 bases; J trimming: 5 bases; junction bases outside the gene matches: 8. Germline-derived CDR1 and CDR2 are SGHVS and FNYEAQ. Here the CDR3 reads CASSIGQASTGELFF. As DNA, the CDR3 is TGTGCCAGCAGCATCGGACAGGCGTCGACCGGGGAGCTGTTTTTT. Based on the CDR3 plus reference TRBV7-6 and TRBJ2-2, the full variable domain is GAGVSQSPRYKVTKRGQDVALRCDPISGHVSLYWYRQALGQGPEFLTYFNYEAQQDKSGLPNDRFSAERPEGSISTLTIQRTEQRDSAMYRCASSIGQASTGELFFGEGSRLTVL.

A single count supports this clone. The gene calls are TRBV6-1 and TRBJ2-1; D gene uncertain. The V gene's germline CDR1 is MNHNS and CDR2 SASEGT. The CDR3 sequence is 11 residues long. V was clipped by 8 bases and J by 6 bases, with 8 bases between them. As DNA, the CDR3 is TGTGCCAGCCTCCTATTCAATGAGCAGTTCTTC. The encoded protein is CASLLFNEQFF.

Of note for this clone: Other DNA sequences from this sample encode an identical CDR3 as well. J is TRBJ2-7 and V is TRBV7-9; maybe TRBD1 (6 bases). This CDR3 region has 14 residues. V dropped 1 base and J dropped 3 bases, with 10 bases sitting between them. From germline, CDR1 is SEHNR and CDR2 FQNEAQ (reference sequence). CDR3 sequence reads: CASSLGQGIYEQYF. Here the CDR3 DNA reads TGTGCCAGCAGCTTAGGGCAGGGGATCTACGAGCAGTACTTC.